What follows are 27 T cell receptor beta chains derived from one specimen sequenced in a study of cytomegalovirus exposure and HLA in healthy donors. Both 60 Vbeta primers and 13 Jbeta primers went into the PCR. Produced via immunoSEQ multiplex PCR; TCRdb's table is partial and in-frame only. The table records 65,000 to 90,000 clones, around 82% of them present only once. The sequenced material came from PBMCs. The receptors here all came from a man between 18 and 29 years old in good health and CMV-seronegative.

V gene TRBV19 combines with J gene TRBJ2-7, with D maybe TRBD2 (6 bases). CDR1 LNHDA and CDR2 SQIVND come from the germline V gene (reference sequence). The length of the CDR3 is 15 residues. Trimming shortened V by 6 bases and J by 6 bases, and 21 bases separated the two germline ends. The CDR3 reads CASSPYSGGTGEQYF. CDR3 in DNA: TGTGCCAGTAGCCCTTACTCCGGGGGAACCGGCGAGCAGTACTTC.

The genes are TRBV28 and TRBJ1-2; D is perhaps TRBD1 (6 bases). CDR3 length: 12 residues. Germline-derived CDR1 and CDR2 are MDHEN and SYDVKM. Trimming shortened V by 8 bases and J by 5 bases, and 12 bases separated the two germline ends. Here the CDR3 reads CASGHRVYGYTF. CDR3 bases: TGTGCCAGCGGTCACAGGGTGTATGGCTACACCTTC.

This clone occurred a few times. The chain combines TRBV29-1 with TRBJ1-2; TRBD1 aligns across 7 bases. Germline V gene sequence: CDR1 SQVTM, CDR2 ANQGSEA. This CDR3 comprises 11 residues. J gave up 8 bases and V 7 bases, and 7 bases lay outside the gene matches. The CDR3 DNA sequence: TGCAGCGGAACAACAGGGGTCGGCTACACCTTC. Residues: CSGTTGVGYTF.

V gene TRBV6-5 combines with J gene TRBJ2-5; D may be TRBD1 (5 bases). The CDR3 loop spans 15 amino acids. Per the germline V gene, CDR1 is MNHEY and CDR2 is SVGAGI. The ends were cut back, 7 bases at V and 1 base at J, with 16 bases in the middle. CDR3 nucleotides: TGTGCCAGCACCATAAACAGGTGGAGCCAAGAGACCCAGTACTTC. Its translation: CASTINRWSQETQYF.

The CDR3 DNA is TGTGCCAGCACCCCCTCAGGGGTTTACTACGAGCAGTACTTC. This translates into CASTPSGVYYEQYF. This sequence joins TRBV11-2 and TRBJ2-7; a weak D match, TRBD1 (6 bases). Germline V gene lookup returns CDR1 SGHAT and CDR2 FQNNGV. The ends were cut back, 7 bases at V and 3 bases at J, with 16 bases in the middle. This CDR3 has 14 amino acids.

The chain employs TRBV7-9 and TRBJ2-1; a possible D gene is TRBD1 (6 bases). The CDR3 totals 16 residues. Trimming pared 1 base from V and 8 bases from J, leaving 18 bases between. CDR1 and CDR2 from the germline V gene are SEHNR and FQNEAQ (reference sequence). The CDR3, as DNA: TGTGCCAGCAGCTTAGGTATGGGGGCAGGGGTCTATGAGCAGTTCTTC. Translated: CASSLGMGAGVYEQFF.

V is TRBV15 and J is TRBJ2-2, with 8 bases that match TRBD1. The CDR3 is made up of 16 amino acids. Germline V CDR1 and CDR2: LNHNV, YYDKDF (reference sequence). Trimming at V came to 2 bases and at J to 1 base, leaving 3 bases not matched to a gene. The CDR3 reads CATSRPGTGNTGELFF. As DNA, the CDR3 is TGTGCCACCAGCAGACCCGGGACAGGGAACACCGGGGAGCTGTTTTTT.

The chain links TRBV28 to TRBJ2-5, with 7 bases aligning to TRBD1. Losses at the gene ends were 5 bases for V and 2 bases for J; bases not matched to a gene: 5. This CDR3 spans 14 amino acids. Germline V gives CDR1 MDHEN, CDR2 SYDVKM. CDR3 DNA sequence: TGTGCCAGCAGTGCCACGACAGGGCAAGAGACCCAGTACTTC. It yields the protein CASSATTGQETQYF.

CDR3 nucleotide sequence: TGTGCCAGCAGCTCACGACGGGACAGCCACTACGAGCAGTACTTC. Translating gives CASSSRRDSHYEQYF. This chain connects TRBV11-1 to TRBJ2-7; 7 positions match TRBD1. The length of the CDR3 is 15 residues. The V and J ends lost 4 bases and 3 bases, in that order; junction bases with no gene match: 9. Germline V gives CDR1 SGHAT, CDR2 FQDESV (reference sequence).

CDR3 DNA: TGCAGCGTTCACCTGACTAGCTCTGAGCAGTTCTTC. Residues: CSVHLTSSEQFF. The V call is TRBV29-1, the J call TRBJ2-1, with TRBD2 matching 7 bases. Germline V CDR1 and CDR2: SQVTM, ANQGSEA. V lost 5 bases to trimming and J lost 9 bases; unmatched junction nucleotides: 7. CDR3 length: 12 residues.

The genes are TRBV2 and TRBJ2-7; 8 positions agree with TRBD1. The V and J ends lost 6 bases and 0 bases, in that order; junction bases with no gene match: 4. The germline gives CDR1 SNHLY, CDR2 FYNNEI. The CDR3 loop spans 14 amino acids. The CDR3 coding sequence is TGTGCCAGCAGCGGGGACAGGAGCTCCTACGAGCAGTACTTC. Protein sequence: CASSGDRSSYEQYF.

Here the CDR3 reads CASLDQGNTGELFF. The CDR3 nucleotides read TGTGCCAGCCTAGACCAGGGGAACACCGGGGAGCTGTTTTTT. The rearrangement joins TRBV2 to TRBJ2-2; possibly TRBD1 for D (5 bases). V lost 8 bases and J lost 1, with 11 bases in between. Germline loops: CDR1 SNHLY, CDR2 FYNNEI. This CDR3 has 14 residues. The full variable domain, its missing parts supplied by reference TRBV2 and TRBJ2-2, is EPEVTQTPSHQVTQMGQEVILRCVPISNHLYFYWYRQILGQKVEFLVSFYNNEISEKSEIFDDQFSVERPDGSNFTLKIRSTKLEDSAMYFCASLDQGNTGELFFGEGSRLTVL.

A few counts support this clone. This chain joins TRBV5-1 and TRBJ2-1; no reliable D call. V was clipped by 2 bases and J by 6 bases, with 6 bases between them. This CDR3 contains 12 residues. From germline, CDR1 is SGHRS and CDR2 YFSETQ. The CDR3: CASSFSFNEQFF. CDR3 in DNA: TGCGCCAGCAGCTTCAGTTTCAATGAGCAGTTCTTC.

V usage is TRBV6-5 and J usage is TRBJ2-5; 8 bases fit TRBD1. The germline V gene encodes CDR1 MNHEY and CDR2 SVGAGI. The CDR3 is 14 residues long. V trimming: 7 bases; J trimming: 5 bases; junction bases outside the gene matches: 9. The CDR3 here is CASTLFTGGETQYF. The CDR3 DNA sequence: TGTGCCAGCACCCTATTTACAGGGGGGGAGACCCAGTACTTC.

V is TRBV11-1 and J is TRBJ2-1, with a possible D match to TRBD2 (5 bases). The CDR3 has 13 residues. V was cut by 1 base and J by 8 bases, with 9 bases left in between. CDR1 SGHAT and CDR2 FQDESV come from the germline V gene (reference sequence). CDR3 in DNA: TGTGCCAGCAGCTTAGTGGCCGGGGATGAGCAGTTCTTC. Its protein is CASSLVAGDEQFF.

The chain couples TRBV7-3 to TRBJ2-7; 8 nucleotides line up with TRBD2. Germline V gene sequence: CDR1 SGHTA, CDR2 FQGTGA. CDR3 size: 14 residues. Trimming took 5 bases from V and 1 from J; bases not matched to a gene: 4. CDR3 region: CASSLTSGSYEQYF. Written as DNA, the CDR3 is TGTGCCAGCAGCCTCACTAGCGGTTCCTACGAGCAGTACTTC.

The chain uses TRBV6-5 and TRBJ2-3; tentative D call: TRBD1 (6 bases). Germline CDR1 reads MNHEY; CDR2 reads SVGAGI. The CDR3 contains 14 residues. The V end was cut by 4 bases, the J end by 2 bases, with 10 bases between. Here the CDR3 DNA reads TGTGCCAGCAGTTCAACAGGGAACACAGATACGCAGTATTTT. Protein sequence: CASSSTGNTDTQYF.

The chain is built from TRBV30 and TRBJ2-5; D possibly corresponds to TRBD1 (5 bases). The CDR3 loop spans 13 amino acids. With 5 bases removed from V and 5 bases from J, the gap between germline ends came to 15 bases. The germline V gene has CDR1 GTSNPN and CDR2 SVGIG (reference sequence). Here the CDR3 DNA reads TGTGCCTGGGGCTCAGGGATGAGGGAGACCCAGTACTTC. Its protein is CAWGSGMRETQYF.

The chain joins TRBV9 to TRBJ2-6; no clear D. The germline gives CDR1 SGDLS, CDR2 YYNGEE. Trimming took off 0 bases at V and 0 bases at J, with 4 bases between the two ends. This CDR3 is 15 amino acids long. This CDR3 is CASSVASSGANVLTF. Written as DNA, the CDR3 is TGTGCCAGCAGCGTAGCTAGCTCTGGGGCCAACGTCCTGACTTTC.

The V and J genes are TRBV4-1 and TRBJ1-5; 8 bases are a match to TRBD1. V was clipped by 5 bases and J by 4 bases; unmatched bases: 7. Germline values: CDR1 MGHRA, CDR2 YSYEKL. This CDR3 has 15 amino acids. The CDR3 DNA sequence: TGCGCCAGCAGCGCCCTACAGGGGGGGAATCAGCCCCAGCATTTT. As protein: CASSALQGGNQPQHF.

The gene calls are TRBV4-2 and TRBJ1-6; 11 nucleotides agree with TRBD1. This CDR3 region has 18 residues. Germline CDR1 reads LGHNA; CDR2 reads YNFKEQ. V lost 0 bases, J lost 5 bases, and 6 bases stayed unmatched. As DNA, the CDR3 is TGTGCCAGCAGCCAAGATCAGGGGACAGGGGGTGATAATTCACCCCTCCACTTT. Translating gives CASSQDQGTGGDNSPLHF.

CDR3 region: CATSREQGNYGYTF. CDR3 DNA: TGTGCCACCAGCAGAGAGCAGGGGAACTATGGCTACACCTTC. The chain couples TRBV15 to TRBJ1-2; weak D call: TRBD1 (6 bases). The CDR3 has 14 residues. The germline V and J ends were trimmed by 0 bases and 2 bases, with 7 bases remaining between them. Germline lookup yields CDR1 LNHNV and CDR2 YYDKDF (reference sequence).

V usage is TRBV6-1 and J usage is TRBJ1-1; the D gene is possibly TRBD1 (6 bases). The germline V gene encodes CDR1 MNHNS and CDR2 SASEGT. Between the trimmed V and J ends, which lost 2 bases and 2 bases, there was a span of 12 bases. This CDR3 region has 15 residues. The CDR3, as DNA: TGTGCCAGCAGTGAACTGGACAGAAGAAACACTGAAGCTTTCTTT. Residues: CASSELDRRNTEAFF.

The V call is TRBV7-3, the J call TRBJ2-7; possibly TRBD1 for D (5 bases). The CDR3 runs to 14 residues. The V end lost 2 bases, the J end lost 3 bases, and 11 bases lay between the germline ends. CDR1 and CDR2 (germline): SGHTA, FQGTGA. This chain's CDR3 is CASSLRPGHYEQYF. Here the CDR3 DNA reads TGTGCCAGCAGCTTACGGCCAGGGCACTACGAGCAGTACTTC.

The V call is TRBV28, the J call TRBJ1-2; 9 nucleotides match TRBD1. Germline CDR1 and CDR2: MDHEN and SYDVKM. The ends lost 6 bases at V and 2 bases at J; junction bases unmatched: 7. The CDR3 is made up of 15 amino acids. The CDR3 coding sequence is TGTGCCAGCAGCAGCCCGGGACAGGGCAACTATGGCTACACCTTC. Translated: CASSSPGQGNYGYTF.

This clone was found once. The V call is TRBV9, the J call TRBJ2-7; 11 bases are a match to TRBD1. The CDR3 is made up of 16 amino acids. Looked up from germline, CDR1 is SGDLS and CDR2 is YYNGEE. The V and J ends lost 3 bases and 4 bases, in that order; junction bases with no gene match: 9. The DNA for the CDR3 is TGTGCCAGCAGCGACGCCCGGGACAGGGGGGTTTACGAGCAGTACTTC. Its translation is CASSDARDRGVYEQYF.

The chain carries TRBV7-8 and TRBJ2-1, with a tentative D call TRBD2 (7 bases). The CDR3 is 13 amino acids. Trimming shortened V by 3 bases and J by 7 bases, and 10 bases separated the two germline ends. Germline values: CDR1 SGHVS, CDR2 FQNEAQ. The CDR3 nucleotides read TGTGCCAGCAGCTTCGCGGGGGCGAATGAGCAGTTCTTC. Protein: CASSFAGANEQFF.